This entry lists 16 T cell receptor beta chains sequenced from one sample in a study of blood T cell repertoires in COVID-19. Data came from immunoSEQ multiplex PCR; TCRdb stores just in-frame clones and leaves some out. The sample carries about 90,000 clones, about nine tenths recorded once. Sequencing input: peripheral blood. The receptors were gathered from an older woman with acute or convalescent COVID-19.

The chain carries TRBV5-8 and TRBJ2-3; 12 bases map to TRBD1. CDR3 length: 16 amino acids. V gave up 2 bases and J gave up 4 bases; unmatched junction bases: 5. Germline assignment: CDR1 SGHTS and CDR2 YDEGEE. CDR3 DNA sequence: TGTGCCAGCAGCTTAGGGACAGGGGGCTTGGCAGATACGCAGTATTTT. Translating it yields CASSLGTGGLADTQYF.

The chain joins TRBV5-4 to TRBJ2-3; 11 nucleotides agree with TRBD2. The CDR3 is made up of 18 amino acids. Germline V gene sequence: CDR1 SGHNT, CDR2 YYREEE (reference sequence). J gave up 0 bases and V 0 bases, and 6 bases lay outside the gene matches. CDR3 nucleotides: TGTGCCAGCAGCTTGGGCCTAGCGGGGGGCACTAGCACAGATACGCAGTATTTT. It yields the protein CASSLGLAGGTSTDTQYF.

The chain links TRBV6-2 or TRBV6-3 to TRBJ2-3, with a possible D match to TRBD2 (5 bases). This CDR3 region has 15 residues. V was cut by 1 base and J by 8 bases, with 16 bases left in between. Germline assignment: CDR1 MNHEY and CDR2 SVGEGT. The CDR3 DNA follows: TGTGCCAGCAGTTACTACGGTCGGACTTCAGGTACGCAGTATTTT. It yields the protein CASSYYGRTSGTQYF.

The chain uses TRBV18 and TRBJ2-3; 9 nucleotides align to TRBD2. The junction had 10 bases not matched to a gene; V was cut back by 4 bases and J by 2 bases. Germline loops: CDR1 KGHSH, CDR2 LQKENI. The CDR3 covers 17 residues. The CDR3 region is CASSRPSTSGLTDTQYF. The CDR3 DNA is TGTGCCAGCTCACGCCCCTCGACTAGCGGACTCACAGATACGCAGTATTTT.

The genes are TRBV29-1 and TRBJ2-5; 7 nucleotides match TRBD2. This CDR3 has 14 residues. The ends lost 6 bases at V and 4 bases at J; junction bases unmatched: 11. Germline loops: CDR1 SQVTM, CDR2 ANQGSEA. CDR3 bases: TGCAGCGTGGCTTCGGGGGGTCGGGGAGAGACCCAGTACTTC. It is translated as CSVASGGRGETQYF. Based on the CDR3 plus reference TRBV29-1 and TRBJ2-5, the full variable domain is SAVISQKPSRDICQRGTSLTIQCQVDSQVTMMFWYRQQPGQSLTLIATANQGSEATYESGFVIDKFPISRPNLTFSTLTVSNMSPEDSSIYLCSVASGGRGETQYFGPGTRLLVL.

The rearrangement uses TRBV19 and TRBJ2-3; D is possibly TRBD1 (6 bases). V was cut by 4 bases and J by 6 bases, with 17 bases left in between. Germline lookup yields CDR1 LNHDA and CDR2 SQIVND (reference sequence). This CDR3 comprises 15 residues. The CDR3 spells CASSSNQQGADTQYF. The CDR3 coding sequence is TGTGCCAGTAGTAGCAACCAACAGGGTGCGGATACGCAGTATTTT.

V and J are TRBV19 and TRBJ1-1; D might be TRBD1 (6 bases). In germline, CDR1 is LNHDA, CDR2 SQIVND (reference sequence). This CDR3 has 12 amino acids. Trimming took 7 bases from V and 4 from J, leaving 10 bases between them. As DNA, the CDR3 is TGTGCCAGTATCACGGACAGCACTGAAGCTTTCTTT. Encoded protein: CASITDSTEAFF. Full variable domain (outside the CDR3, taken from reference TRBV19 and TRBJ1-1): DGGITQSPKYLFRKEGQNVTLSCEQNLNHDAMYWYRQDPGQGLRLIYYSQIVNDFQKGDIAEGYSVSREKKESFPLTVTSAQKNPTAFYLCASITDSTEAFFGQGTRLTVV.

This sequence joins TRBV5-5 and TRBJ1-1; D remains ambiguous. Germline V CDR1 and CDR2: SGHKS, YYEKEE (reference sequence). The CDR3 is made up of 12 amino acids. Trimming pared 4 bases from V and 6 bases from J, leaving 10 bases between. The chain's CDR3 is CASSPYRAEAFF. CDR3 nucleotide sequence: TGTGCCAGCAGCCCGTATCGAGCTGAAGCTTTCTTT.

The rearrangement joins TRBV10-3 to TRBJ1-1, with a tentative D call TRBD1 (5 bases). V was trimmed by 3 bases and J by 4 bases, leaving 9 bases between them. Germline CDR1 is ENHRY and CDR2 is SYGVKD. The CDR3 runs to 13 residues. The CDR3 sequence is CAISDREVTEAFF. The DNA of the CDR3 is TGTGCCATCAGTGACAGGGAAGTCACTGAAGCTTTCTTT.

This sequence joins TRBV28 and TRBJ1-1, with D perhaps matching TRBD1 (6 bases). V lost 2 bases to trimming and J lost 10 bases, with 11 bases between them. CDR1 is MDHEN and CDR2 is SYDVKM in the germline V gene. The CDR3 is 12 amino acids. The CDR3 sequence: CASSLTGRGAFF. CDR3 coding DNA: TGTGCCAGCAGTTTAACAGGGAGGGGAGCTTTCTTT.

This clone was seen only a few times. The chain employs TRBV5-6 and TRBJ1-1; D might be TRBD1 (5 bases). CDR3 length: 13 amino acids. Germline lookup yields CDR1 SGHDT and CDR2 YYEEEE. V lost 7 bases and J lost 1, with 11 bases in between. This CDR3 is CASGLDRNTEAFF. CDR3 coding DNA: TGTGCCAGCGGTCTAGACAGGAACACTGAAGCTTTCTTT.

The chain has TRBV29-1 and TRBJ2-7, with TRBD2 matching 12 bases. V lost 5 bases, J lost 0 bases, and 2 bases stayed unmatched. Germline lookup yields CDR1 SQVTM and CDR2 ANQGSEA. The CDR3 spans 14 residues. CDR3 DNA: TGCAGCGTTAAGACTAGCGGGAGCTCCTACGAGCAGTACTTC. This sequence encodes CSVKTSGSSYEQYF.

The chain carries TRBV28 and TRBJ2-1; 12 nucleotides match TRBD1. Trimming took 5 bases from V and 9 from J; bases not matched to a gene: 5. The CDR3 totals 14 residues. Germline lookup yields CDR1 MDHEN and CDR2 SYDVKM. The CDR3 coding sequence is TGTGCCAGCAGTCCGGGACAGGGGGCACGTGAGCAGTTCTTC. It codes for CASSPGQGAREQFF.

The chain recombines TRBV19 with TRBJ2-7, with 8 bases aligning to TRBD2. From germline, CDR1 is LNHDA and CDR2 SQIVND (reference sequence). CDR3 length equals 16 residues. V shed 3 bases, J shed 2 bases, and the junction held 9 bases outside the gene matches. DNA for the CDR3: TGTGCCAGTAGTATCTTTAGCGGGACTGGCACCTACGAGCAGTACTTC. Protein product: CASSIFSGTGTYEQYF.

CDR3 amino acids: CASSSGPRAGTGELFF. In DNA form, the CDR3 reads TGTGCCAGCAGCTCCGGTCCGAGGGCTGGCACCGGGGAGCTGTTTTTT. The V and J genes are TRBV13 and TRBJ2-2; possibly TRBD2 for D (5 bases). Germline assignment: CDR1 PRHDT and CDR2 FYEKMQ (reference sequence). V shed 4 bases and J shed 4 bases, with 16 bases lying between them. This CDR3 region has 16 residues.

The CDR3 here is CAWSVLWSNEKLFF. CDR3 nucleotide sequence: TGTGCCTGGAGTGTACTTTGGTCTAATGAAAAACTGTTTTTT. The chain couples TRBV30 to TRBJ1-4; no reliable D call. The CDR3 loop spans 14 amino acids. The V end lost 0 bases, the J end lost 3 bases, and 8 bases lay between the germline ends. CDR1 is GTSNPN and CDR2 is SVGIG in the germline V gene (reference sequence).